The 22 T cell receptor beta chains listed next were all sequenced from one sample in a study of CD8 T cells in ankylosing spondylitis. From the 5' RACE reads, TCRdb called clonotypes with MiXCR, one entry per CDR3 protein. The data show some 180,000 distinct CDR3 sequences, with 15% to 20% seen just once and approximately 4% held by the top ten. The sequenced material came from blood, either unsorted or a sorted T cell fraction (not recorded which). All receptors come from a male donor aged 10 to 35 with ankylosing spondylitis or in good health (not recorded which).

This clonotype came up many times. The chain is built from TRBV10-3 and TRBJ2-7; TRBD2 agrees at 8 bases. Germline CDR1 ENHRY, CDR2 SYGVKD. The CDR3 has 16 amino acids. With V trimmed by 0 bases and J by 5 bases, 9 bases remained unmatched. CDR3 bases: TGTGCCATCAGTGAGTCGAAAGTCGGGAGGGGGAACGAGCAGTACGTC. This encodes CAISESKVGRGNEQYV.

This clonotype came up many times. The V and J genes are TRBV7-2 and TRBJ1-5; D may be TRBD1 (5 bases). This CDR3 is 13 amino acids long. V was pared by 5 bases and J by 9 bases, with 14 bases between. Germline lookup yields CDR1 SGHTA and CDR2 FQGNSA. CDR3 protein: CASSRDGPRPQHF. For the CDR3, the DNA is TGTGCCAGCAGCCGGGACGGGCCTCGGCCCCAGCATTTT. The variable domain in full, completed from reference TRBV7-2 and TRBJ1-5, reads GAGVSQSPSNKVTEKGKDVELRCDPISGHTALYWYRQSLGQGLEFLIYFQGNSAPDKSGLPSDRFSAERTGGSVSTLTIQRTQQEDSAVYLCASSRDGPRPQHFGDGTRLSIL.

V gene TRBV9 combines with J gene TRBJ2-1; the D gene is possibly TRBD2 (6 bases). V was cut by 4 bases and J by 12 bases, with 20 bases left in between. The CDR3 spans 14 residues. CDR1 and CDR2 from the germline V gene are SGDLS and YYNGEE. The CDR3 nucleotides read TGTGCCAGCAGCAGTAGCGGCGACGATTCTCGGCAGTTCTTC. Translated: CASSSSGDDSRQFF. The full variable domain, completed using reference TRBV9 and TRBJ2-1, is DSGVTQTPKHLITATGQRVTLRCSPRSGDLSVYWYQQSLDQGLQFLIQYYNGEERAKGNILERFSAQQFPDLHSELNLSSLELGDSALYFCASSSSGDDSRQFFGPGTRLTVL.

This clonotype showed up many times. This rearrangement joins TRBV7-2 to TRBJ2-1; 9 nucleotides line up with TRBD1. Germline V gene sequence: CDR1 SGHTA, CDR2 FQGNSA. The CDR3 is 21 amino acids. The V gene end was trimmed by 5 bases and the J gene end by 0 bases; junction bases not matched to a gene: 20. Here the CDR3 reads CASSRPTGGVKEMGSYNEQFF. CDR3 DNA sequence: TGTGCCAGCAGCCGCCCTACAGGGGGCGTAAAAGAAATGGGCTCCTACAATGAGCAGTTCTTC.

This clonotype has ten or more counts. The gene calls are TRBV6-5 and TRBJ2-1; 14 bases are shared with TRBD2. V gave up 6 bases and J gave up 8 bases; unmatched junction bases: 9. CDR1 is MNHEY, CDR2 SVGAGI, per germline. This CDR3 is built from 16 residues. CDR3 DNA sequence: TGTGCCAGCAGCTCCCGGACTAGCGGGAGGAACGATGAGCAGTTCTTC. This sequence encodes CASSSRTSGRNDEQFF.

This clonotype was observed many times. The chain employs TRBV9 and TRBJ2-7, with a tentative D call TRBD2 (6 bases). CDR1 and CDR2 from the germline V gene are SGDLS and YYNGEE. This CDR3 comprises 15 residues. Trimming left V 4 bases short and J 6 bases short, with 20 bases between. This CDR3 is CASSPSGSIAAEQYF. The CDR3 DNA follows: TGTGCCAGCAGCCCCTCCGGGAGCATAGCCGCCGAGCAGTACTTC.

This clonotype was seen many times. J is TRBJ2-4 and V is TRBV12-3 or TRBV12-4, with 8 positions matching TRBD1. This CDR3 is built from 15 residues. V was pared by 6 bases and J by 2 bases, with 6 bases of the junction left unmatched. The CDR3, as DNA: TGTGCCAGCAGCCAGACAGGGGATCCCAAAAACATTCAGTACTTC. This codes for CASSQTGDPKNIQYF.

This clonotype occurred many times. The chain uses TRBV6-5 and TRBJ2-7; 11 bases line up with TRBD2. The CDR3 totals 15 residues. Trimming at V came to 1 base and at J to 4 bases, leaving 3 bases not matched to a gene. CDR1 is MNHEY and CDR2 is SVGAGI in the germline V gene. As DNA, the CDR3 is TGTGCCAGCAGTTACTTAACTAGCGGGAGTTACGAGCAGTACTTC. It specifies CASSYLTSGSYEQYF.

This clonotype was counted ten times or more. V usage is TRBV7-2 and J usage is TRBJ2-7; no firm D call. The germline gives CDR1 SGHTA, CDR2 FQGNSA. Between the trimmed V and J ends, which lost 2 bases and 6 bases, there was a span of 8 bases. This CDR3 is built from 12 residues. The CDR3 sequence: CASSLPVGEQYF. Written as DNA, the CDR3 is TGTGCCAGCAGCTTACCAGTTGGCGAGCAGTACTTC.

This clonotype was counted at least ten times. The rearrangement links TRBV7-6 to TRBJ2-7; D is ambiguous. The V end was cut by 2 bases, the J end by 7 bases, with 12 bases between. The CDR3 contains 13 residues. Germline CDR1 SGHVS, CDR2 FNYEAQ. The CDR3 here is CASSLIPAREQYF. The DNA of the CDR3 is TGTGCCAGCAGCTTAATCCCAGCGCGGGAGCAGTACTTC.

Ten or more counts support this clonotype. The chain combines TRBV12-3 or TRBV12-4 with TRBJ2-3; 7 bases match TRBD2. J lost 0 bases, V lost 3 bases, and 6 bases had no gene match. This CDR3 comprises 16 residues. This chain's CDR3 is CASSFTSVYSTDTQYF. The CDR3 DNA sequence: TGTGCCAGCAGTTTCACTAGCGTTTACAGCACAGATACGCAGTATTTT.

The chain combines TRBV20-1 with TRBJ2-3; D is ambiguous. The germline gives CDR1 DFQATT, CDR2 SNEGSKA (reference sequence). V lost 6 bases, J lost 0 bases, and 16 bases lay in between. The CDR3 loop spans 15 amino acids. The CDR3 region has the DNA TGCAGTGCCCATCTCCTTCGAGGTAGCACAGATACGCAGTATTTT. This translates into CSAHLLRGSTDTQYF.

This clonotype was detected many times. This chain joins TRBV7-9 and TRBJ2-7; D is perhaps TRBD1 (5 bases). V gave up 8 bases and J gave up 4 bases, with 9 bases separating them. Germline values: CDR1 SEHNR, CDR2 FQNEAQ (reference sequence). The CDR3 totals 11 residues. The CDR3 here is CASGAGYEQYV. CDR3 in DNA: TGTGCCAGCGGGGCAGGGTACGAGCAGTACGTC.

The chain has TRBV7-8 and TRBJ2-1; D call uncertain. V was clipped by 0 bases and J by 0 bases, with 9 bases between them. Germline CDR1 and CDR2: SGHVS and FQNEAQ. The CDR3 runs 16 residues. Written as DNA, the CDR3 is TGTGCCAGCAGCTTAGCCAAGACGTACTCCTACAATGAGCAGTTCTTC. It translates to CASSLAKTYSYNEQFF.

In its sample, this clonotype was seen many times. The chain is built from TRBV20-1 and TRBJ1-6, with D possibly TRBD1 on 5 matching bases. In germline, CDR1 is DFQATT, CDR2 SNEGSKA (reference sequence). The CDR3 is made up of 15 amino acids. The germline V and J ends were trimmed by 1 base and 9 bases, with 16 bases remaining between them. The CDR3 DNA follows: TGCAGTGCTAGAGCCTCAGGGTTCGGGGGTTCACCCCTCCACTTT. Translating gives CSARASGFGGSPLHF.

The CDR3 here is CSVESGGDGYGYTF. CDR3 in DNA: TGCAGCGTTGAATCCGGAGGGGACGGCTATGGCTACACCTTC. The V gene is TRBV29-1, the J gene TRBJ1-2; a possible D gene is TRBD1 (5 bases). The CDR3 extends over 14 amino acids. Germline CDR1 reads SQVTM; CDR2 reads ANQGSEA. V lost 2 bases and J lost 4, with 14 bases in between.

The J gene is TRBJ2-1, the V gene TRBV6-5; D unclear. V was cut by 1 base and J by 15 bases, with 22 bases left in between. CDR1 MNHEY and CDR2 SVGAGI come from the germline V gene. The CDR3 spans 15 residues. DNA of the CDR3: TGTGCCAGCAGTTACTTAATTGGACGATCCCGAACGTGGTTCTTC. Protein sequence: CASSYLIGRSRTWFF.

This clonotype was seen only a few times. The chain joins TRBV4-2 to TRBJ1-1; no clear D gene. The CDR3 has 17 residues. V was clipped by 0 bases and J by 2 bases, with 16 bases between them. CDR1 LGHNA and CDR2 YNFKEQ come from the germline V gene. The CDR3 bases are TGTGCCAGCAGCCAAGACACATATAGCGGGTTAAACACTGAAGCTTTCTTT. Encoded protein: CASSQDTYSGLNTEAFF.

The chain uses TRBV6-1 and TRBJ2-7, with 10 nucleotides matching TRBD2. This CDR3 comprises 14 residues. Germline CDR1 and CDR2: MNHNS and SASEGT. Written as DNA, the CDR3 is TGTGCCAGCAGTGAACGAGCGGGAGGGAGCGAGCAGTACGTG. Translating it yields CASSERAGGSEQYV.

The chain couples TRBV4-2 to TRBJ1-1, with D unclear. This CDR3 region has 15 residues. From germline, CDR1 is LGHNA and CDR2 YNFKEQ. Trimming removed 1 base at V and 6 bases at J, with 15 bases between. CDR3 sequence (DNA): TGTGCCAGCAGCCAAGCCCTTCCCGGCAGGTCTGAAGCTTTCTTT. This translates into CASSQALPGRSEAFF.

This chain links TRBV20-1 with TRBJ1-4; unclear D gene. Deletions cut 6 bases from V and 2 bases from J, with 16 bases between. The CDR3 runs 15 residues. Germline loops: CDR1 DFQATT, CDR2 SNEGSKA (reference sequence). The CDR3 region is CSARSPGITNEKLFF. CDR3 DNA: TGCAGTGCCCGAAGTCCGGGGATTACTAATGAAAAACTGTTTTTT.

At least ten counts were recorded for this clonotype. The V and J genes are TRBV7-2 and TRBJ2-1; 9 nucleotides agree with TRBD1. Germline-derived CDR1 and CDR2 are SGHTA and FQGNSA. The CDR3 loop spans 17 amino acids. V gave up 6 bases and J gave up 6 bases; unmatched junction bases: 15. This CDR3 is CASRLMLGTGSGNEQFF. CDR3 DNA: TGTGCCAGCAGGTTGATGTTAGGGACAGGGTCTGGCAATGAGCAGTTCTTC.